This T cell receptor (beta chain) was obtained from a study of blood T cells in healthy people across ages. A sample-barcoded 5' primer and a J-beta primer mix were used in a second PCR of roughly 7 to 12 cycles. Each cDNA molecule carried a tag from a template-switch adaptor that contained 12 random nucleotides. In TCRdb, the 5' RACE reads were re-called with MiXCR into one record per CDR3 protein. The sample yields 540,000 or so distinct CDR3 sequences, roughly a quarter seen once. V was pared by 0 bases and J by 3 bases, with 12 bases between. The CDR3 is 15 amino acids. The germline V gene has CDR1 MNHEY and CDR2 SMNVEV (reference sequence).

J is TRBJ2-7 and V is TRBV27, with D hard to call. Sample: blood. The source is a woman in her 70s in good health. The CDR3 DNA reads as TGTGCCAGCAGTTTATCGTTTGATGGCGGCTACGAGCAGTACTTC. It encodes CASSLSFDGGYEQYF.